Sequencing of this T cell receptor beta chain was carried out in a study of shared clonotypes between healthy human individuals. Study-wide background: Plates per donor: three CD4 naive, three CD4 memory, two CD8 naive, one CD8 memory.

Per the original methods: Because ImmunoSEQ provided only junction sequences with no quality scores, the filtering differed. The protocol was immunoSEQ multiplex PCR, while the TCRdb copy is restricted to in-frame clones and leaves out a portion. V, J and clone size reflect that table, while D and trimming were determined from the DNA. The sample holds about 1 million clones; 75% to 85% are singletons and the top ten take approximately 0.5%. Sequenced material: memory CD4+ T cells from PBMCs. Noted subset: CD45RA-negative fraction. The sequence was obtained from a man in his late teens or twenties in good health. Some clones in this sample may be carry-over from other donors' samples.

CDR3 sequence reads: CASSYSTGELFF. The CDR3 DNA reads TGTGCCAGCAGTTACTCGACAGGGGAGCTGTTTTTT. The chain employs TRBV6-6 and TRBJ2-2; D not resolved. The CDR3 runs to 12 residues. V shed 0 bases and J shed 8 bases, with 4 bases lying between them. CDR1 is MNHNY, CDR2 SVGAGI, per germline (reference sequence).